Here is one T cell receptor (beta chain) with its context. The sample comes from a study of control samples from healthy donors and cancer patients. V was trimmed by 2 bases and J by 1 base, leaving 11 bases between them. CDR3 size: 15 residues. Germline V gene sequence: CDR1 ENHRY, CDR2 SYGVKD. Measured with immunoSEQ multiplex PCR; TCRdb has only the in-frame clones, and not every one. The sample records 40,000 to 50,000 clones, roughly 77% being singletons. This receptor was obtained from a male donor with melanoma. Specimen: formalin-fixed, paraffin-embedded tissue. The chain joins TRBV10-3 to TRBJ1-1; D remains unclear. The CDR3 sequence is CAISEAGRSNTEAFF. The CDR3 DNA reads as TGTGCCATCAGTGAGGCTGGGAGGTCGAACACTGAAGCTTTCTTT.